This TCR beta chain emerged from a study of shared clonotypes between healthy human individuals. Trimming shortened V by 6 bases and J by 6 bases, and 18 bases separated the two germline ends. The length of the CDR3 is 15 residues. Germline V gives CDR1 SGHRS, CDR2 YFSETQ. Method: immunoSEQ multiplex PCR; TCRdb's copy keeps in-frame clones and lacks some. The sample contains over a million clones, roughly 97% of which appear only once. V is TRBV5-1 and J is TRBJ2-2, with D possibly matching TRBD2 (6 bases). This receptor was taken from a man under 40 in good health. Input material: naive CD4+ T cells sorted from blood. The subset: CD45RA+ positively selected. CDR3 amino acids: CASNLGSSLAGELFF. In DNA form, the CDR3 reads TGCGCCAGCAATCTCGGGAGCAGCTTGGCCGGGGAGCTGTTTTTT.